These 17 T cell receptor beta chains originate from one sample sequenced in a study of blood T cell repertoires in COVID-19. Using immunoSEQ multiplex PCR, the repertoire was profiled, and TCRdb retains in-frame clones only, with some absent. The sample lists 150,000 to 200,000 clones; about 86% were seen once. What was sequenced was peripheral blood. The receptors here all came from a woman older than 75 with acute or convalescent COVID-19.

This chain uses TRBV3-1 (or the pseudogene TRBV3-2) with TRBJ2-3, with TRBD2 identical over 9 bases. CDR1 LGHDT and CDR2 YNNKEL come from the germline V gene (reference sequence). V lost 1 base and J lost 4; bases outside the gene matches: 12. There are 18 residues in the CDR3. The CDR3 bases are TGTGCCAGCAGCCAAGGGTTACGACTAGCGGAAGGGGCAGATACGCAGTATTTT. It codes for CASSQGLRLAEGADTQYF.

This clone showed up many times. This rearrangement joins TRBV6-1 to TRBJ2-5; 9 bases are shared with TRBD1. CDR1 and CDR2 (germline): MNHNS, SASEGT. CDR3 length equals 15 residues. V shed 2 bases and J 7 bases; nucleotides not matched to a gene: 8. The CDR3 loop is CASSESPGQGWTQYF. Here the CDR3 DNA reads TGTGCCAGCAGTGAAAGCCCGGGACAGGGATGGACCCAGTACTTC.

This clone turned up a few times. The rearrangement joins TRBV5-1 to TRBJ1-2; 8 bases agree with TRBD1. The length of the CDR3 is 16 residues. V trimming: 1 base; J trimming: 0 bases; junction bases outside the gene matches: 5. CDR1 is SGHRS, CDR2 YFSETQ, per germline. CDR3 nucleotides: TGCGCCAGCAGCTTGTTGACAGGGGAAACTAACTATGGCTACACCTTC. Protein sequence: CASSLLTGETNYGYTF.

The J gene is TRBJ2-7, the V gene TRBV27; D call uncertain. Germline V gives CDR1 MNHEY, CDR2 SMNVEV (reference sequence). The CDR3 is made up of 13 amino acids. Trimming pared 3 bases from V and 0 bases from J, leaving 6 bases between. DNA of the CDR3: TGTGCCAGCAGTTTGAGATTCTCCTACGAGCAGTACTTC. Protein: CASSLRFSYEQYF.

This clone was counted a few times. V gene TRBV7-9 combines with J gene TRBJ2-1; 11 nucleotides agree with TRBD2. This CDR3 has 16 amino acids. CDR1 and CDR2 (germline): SEHNR, FQNEAQ (reference sequence). J gave up 8 bases and V 1 base, and 7 bases lay outside the gene matches. This CDR3 reads CASSLEASGRPYEQFF. The CDR3 nucleotides are TGTGCCAGCAGCTTAGAAGCTAGCGGGAGGCCCTATGAGCAGTTCTTC.

This chain uses TRBV28 with TRBJ1-5; D unresolved. The CDR3 is 12 residues long. V was pared by 7 bases and J by 9 bases, with 13 bases between. Germline lookup yields CDR1 MDHEN and CDR2 SYDVKM. This CDR3 reads CASTAPRGPQHF. CDR3 nucleotides: TGTGCCAGCACTGCCCCGAGAGGGCCCCAGCATTTT.

The V gene is TRBV11-2, the J gene TRBJ2-2; the D gene is possibly TRBD2 (5 bases). This CDR3 is built from 13 residues. V was trimmed by 5 bases and J by 5 bases, leaving 9 bases between them. Germline V lookup: CDR1 SGHAT, CDR2 FQNNGV. The CDR3 DNA is TGTGCCAGCAGCCTCGGCGGGACCGGGGAGCTGTTTTTT. Translating it yields CASSLGGTGELFF.

The rearrangement uses TRBV7-2 and TRBJ2-1; 8 positions match TRBD2. Germline V CDR1 and CDR2: SGHTA, FQGNSA. CDR3 length: 21 amino acids. Trimming removed 0 bases from V and 0 bases from J; junction bases left unmatched: 16. CDR3 sequence reads: CASSLAPYGRALLSSYNEQFF. Written as DNA, the CDR3 is TGTGCCAGCAGCTTAGCCCCTTACGGGAGGGCCTTATTGAGCTCCTACAATGAGCAGTTCTTC.

In this sample, this clone turned up a few times. The chain recombines TRBV6-6 with TRBJ1-2, with 7 bases matching TRBD1. J lost 10 bases, V lost 4 bases, and 12 bases had no gene match. CDR3 length equals 14 residues. In germline, CDR1 is MNHNY, CDR2 SVGAGI (reference sequence). The CDR3 DNA reads as TGTGCCAGCAGTTCGGACAGGCGGTCGTATATCTACACCTTC. It codes for CASSSDRRSYIYTF.

V gene TRBV30 combines with J gene TRBJ1-1, with a weak D call TRBD1 (6 bases). With 5 bases removed from V and 2 bases from J, the gap between germline ends came to 9 bases. Per the germline V gene, CDR1 is GTSNPN and CDR2 is SVGIG (reference sequence). The CDR3 runs 12 residues. In DNA, the CDR3 is TGTGCCTGGGACAGGTTAAACACTGAAGCTTTCTTT. It codes for CAWDRLNTEAFF.

CDR3 in amino acids: CASRAGTNTGELFF. As DNA, the CDR3 is TGTGCCAGTAGGGCAGGGACGAACACCGGGGAGCTGTTTTTT. The chain couples TRBV19 to TRBJ2-2; maybe TRBD1 (5 bases). Trimming pared 6 bases from V and 0 bases from J, leaving 8 bases between. Per germline, CDR1 LNHDA and CDR2 SQIVND (reference sequence). CDR3 length equals 14 residues.

This chain uses TRBV6-5 with TRBJ2-3, with 7 bases fitting TRBD2. The J segment lost 6 bases and the V segment lost 7 bases, leaving 10 bases of the junction unmatched. Germline CDR1 and CDR2: MNHEY and SVGAGI. This CDR3 is built from 14 residues. In DNA, the CDR3 is TGTGCCAGCACAAGGGGACTACTCCGGGATACGCAGTATTTT. Amino acid sequence: CASTRGLLRDTQYF.

This clone appeared a few times. The chain uses TRBV27 and TRBJ1-2; D uncertain. V was cut by 5 bases and J by 4 bases, with 17 bases left in between. The CDR3 contains 15 residues. The germline V gene has CDR1 MNHEY and CDR2 SMNVEV (reference sequence). The CDR3 coding sequence is TGTGCCAGCAGTGCCCGTGCAGGACTCATCTATGGCTACACCTTC. Translation: CASSARAGLIYGYTF.

The chain combines TRBV2 with TRBJ1-4; 7 bases fit TRBD1. CDR1 is SNHLY, CDR2 FYNNEI, per germline. This CDR3 spans 13 amino acids. Trimming removed 7 bases from V and 7 bases from J; junction bases left unmatched: 6. The CDR3, as DNA: TGTGCCAGCACCGGACAGGTTTCTGAAAAACTGTTTTTT. It specifies CASTGQVSEKLFF.

The rearrangement uses TRBV7-9 and TRBJ1-1; the D gene is possibly TRBD1 (5 bases). Germline V gene lookup returns CDR1 SEHNR and CDR2 FQNEAQ (reference sequence). The CDR3 loop spans 13 amino acids. V was cut by 3 bases and J by 1 base, with 6 bases left in between. The CDR3 DNA sequence: TGTGCCAGCAGCTTCGGGGGGAACACTGAAGCTTTCTTT. It codes for CASSFGGNTEAFF.

This clone occurred once. The V and J genes are TRBV10-3 and TRBJ1-4; D uncertain. Germline V gene data show CDR1 as ENHRY and CDR2 as SYGVKD. The CDR3 covers 15 residues. Trimming took 3 bases from V and 0 from J, leaving 8 bases between them. CDR3 DNA sequence: TGTGCCATCAGTGACAGTCGTGCAACTAATGAAAAACTGTTTTTT. Its translation is CAISDSRATNEKLFF.

The V and J genes are TRBV30 and TRBJ1-2; tentative D call: TRBD1 (6 bases). Germline V gene lookup returns CDR1 GTSNPN and CDR2 SVGIG (reference sequence). V shed 2 bases and J shed 2 bases, with 9 bases lying between them. The CDR3 sequence is 13 residues long. The CDR3 loop reads CAWSPTGNYGYTF. The CDR3 DNA reads as TGTGCCTGGAGTCCTACAGGGAACTATGGCTACACCTTC.